The clone carrying this T cell receptor (beta chain) has just a few counts. Its cognate antigen is unknown. These data are taken from a study of blood T cells in healthy people across ages. Donors gave roughly 10 milliliters of peripheral blood apiece. Study-level results: Per million T cells, TCR beta diversity dropped roughly linearly as age increased.

With a J-beta primer mix and a sample-barcoded 5' primer, a second PCR ran about 7 to 12 cycles. Each TCR beta cDNA got a 12-nucleotide random molecular identifier. TCRdb reprocessed the 5' RACE reads via MiXCR and lists one record per CDR3 protein. In the table there are over a million distinct CDR3 sequences, roughly a quarter of which are singletons. V lost 1 base and J lost 10; bases outside the gene matches: 9. The CDR3 has 14 amino acids. Germline V lookup: CDR1 MGHRA, CDR2 YSYEKL. These sequences were also reported in another study, on T cells of mothers and their children.

This chain connects TRBV4-1 to TRBJ1-1, with 7 positions matching TRBD1. Sequenced: blood. The origin of this receptor is a girl aged 2 to 10 in good health. The CDR3 sequence is CASSQGNGQGGAFF. The CDR3 DNA reads as TGCGCCAGCAGCCAAGGAAATGGGCAGGGGGGAGCTTTCTTT.